This is a list of T cell receptor beta chains from one sample in a study of T cell changes during pregnancy in multiple sclerosis. Sequenced by immunoSEQ multiplex PCR; TCRdb stores in-frame clones only, minus some. The sample shows under 120,000 clones, 90% to 95% of them seen only once. The material sequenced was peripheral blood, taken after pregnancy. The receptors stem from a female donor with multiple sclerosis, enrolled in a pregnancy study. CDR3s include the opening cysteine and the closing phenylalanine or tryptophan.

V gene: TRBV4-1
J gene: TRBJ2-3
CDR3 protein: CASSQVLAGAPTDTQYF

V gene: TRBV9
J gene: TRBJ2-6
CDR3 protein: CASSRTQGSGANVLTF

V gene: TRBV29-1
J gene: TRBJ1-1
CDR3 protein: CSVDAPTGNTEAFF

V gene: TRBV4-2
J gene: TRBJ2-2
CDR3 protein: CASSPTSIWTSVGGELFF

V gene: TRBV2
J gene: TRBJ2-7
CDR3 protein: CASVRDRDNEQYF

V gene: TRBV10-2
J gene: TRBJ1-6
CDR3 protein: CASSDHGGGLGSPLHF

V gene: TRBV7-3
J gene: TRBJ1-1
CDR3 protein: CASSFGGDEAFF

V gene: TRBV6-7
J gene: TRBJ1-2
CDR3 protein: CAGSYSGGDGYTF

V gene: TRBV18
J gene: TRBJ2-1
CDR3 protein: CASSPLPLAGGGGSNEQFF

V gene: TRBV21-1
J gene: TRBJ2-3
CDR3 protein: CASSKALWIQGLGTDTQYF

V gene: TRBV5-1
J gene: TRBJ2-7
CDR3 protein: CASSLASPYEQYF

V gene: TRBV5-1
J gene: .
CDR3 protein: CASSLRLADEQYF

V gene: TRBV19
J gene: TRBJ2-7
CDR3 protein: CASTPAGGSYEQYF

V gene: TRBV19
J gene: TRBJ2-3
CDR3 protein: CASSVGRTDTQYF

V gene: TRBV27
J gene: TRBJ2-2
CDR3 protein: CASTLGGASGELFF

V gene: TRBV9
J gene: TRBJ2-7
CDR3 protein: CASSLAGESYEQYF

V gene: TRBV21-1
J gene: TRBJ2-7
CDR3 protein: CASKGGGASYEQYF

V gene: TRBV9
J gene: TRBJ1-6
CDR3 protein: CASSAEGDRSPLHF

V gene: TRBV4-2
J gene: TRBJ2-2
CDR3 protein: CASSPRGTGGIGELFF

V gene: TRBV7-9
J gene: TRBJ1-6
CDR3 protein: CASSLSSGPYSPLHF

V gene: TRBV27
J gene: TRBJ2-1
CDR3 protein: CASSLAGGSYNEQFF

V gene: TRBV18
J gene: TRBJ1-6
CDR3 protein: CASSPGQNSPLHF

V gene: TRBV6-9
J gene: TRBJ2-7
CDR3 protein: CASSLGGDEQYF

V gene: TRBV7-7
J gene: TRBJ2-3
CDR3 protein: CASSPAGTGPDTQYF

V gene: TRBV4-1
J gene: TRBJ1-2
CDR3 protein: CASTRTGANYGYTF

V gene: TRBV2
J gene: TRBJ2-7
CDR3 protein: CASRGPGSSYEQYF

V gene: TRBV19
J gene: TRBJ1-5
CDR3 protein: CASTGTGLQPQHF

V gene: TRBV4-2
J gene: TRBJ2-5
CDR3 protein: CASSQDGVMEETQYF

V gene: TRBV2
J gene: TRBJ2-4
CDR3 protein: CATGPSGGNNIQYF

V gene: TRBV5-4
J gene: TRBJ2-2
CDR3 protein: CASSSDTIPSGELFF

V gene: TRBV5-1
J gene: TRBJ2-1
CDR3 protein: CASWLADDYNEQFF

V gene: TRBV6-6
J gene: TRBJ1-5
CDR3 protein: CASSYRVKQPQHF

V gene: TRBV25-1
J gene: TRBJ2-3
CDR3 protein: CASSGPGGDTQYF

V gene: TRBV19
J gene: TRBJ1-1
CDR3 protein: CASSIGPYVEAFF

V gene: TRBV7-3
J gene: TRBJ2-3
CDR3 protein: CASSLAGLAGGSTDTQYF

V gene: TRBV27
J gene: TRBJ2-3
CDR3 protein: CASGPGLTTQYF

V gene: TRBV5-6
J gene: TRBJ2-2
CDR3 protein: CASSRTRYTGELFF

V gene: TRBV2
J gene: TRBJ2-2
CDR3 protein: CASGRTGNANTGELFF

V gene: TRBV7-3
J gene: TRBJ2-3
CDR3 protein: CASSSGDRADTQYF

V gene: TRBV2
J gene: TRBJ2-3
CDR3 protein: CASSEFSAGGTGDTDTQYF

V gene: TRBV14
J gene: TRBJ1-4
CDR3 protein: CASSQRTGGSHEKLFF

V gene: TRBV6-5
J gene: TRBJ1-3
CDR3 protein: CATTAGSNTIYF

V gene: TRBV2
J gene: TRBJ2-6
CDR3 protein: CARAGGSGANVLTF

V gene: TRBV4-1
J gene: TRBJ2-1
CDR3 protein: CASRGAGNEQFF

V gene: TRBV5-1
J gene: TRBJ2-5
CDR3 protein: CASSSGLAGGTQETQYF

V gene: TRBV5-1
J gene: TRBJ1-1
CDR3 protein: CASQGMNTEAFF